Presented here are 23 T cell receptor beta chains from one specimen sequenced in a study of T cell repertoires in cytomegalovirus infection. TCRdb itself ran the reads through MiXCR, one entry per CDR3 protein. The table records roughly 920,000 distinct CDR3 sequences, roughly 30% of them present only once. These receptors have no identified antigens. Sample: cultured CD8+ T cells from PBMCs, taken from culture after CMV antigen stimulation. These receptors originate from a human donor in good health (CMV status not recorded). Some clones in this sample may be carry-over from other donors' samples.

This clonotype showed up just a few times. V is TRBV7-9 and J is TRBJ1-4; 8 nucleotides align to TRBD1. J lost 7 bases, V lost 4 bases, and 8 bases had no gene match. The CDR3 covers 15 residues. CDR1 and CDR2 from the germline V gene are SEHNR and FQNEAQ (reference sequence). As DNA, the CDR3 is TGTGCCAGCAGCTCAGGGGGCTTAAGTGGTGAAAAACTGTTTTTT. It codes for CASSSGGLSGEKLFF.

This chain joins TRBV7-4 and TRBJ2-3; D perhaps matches TRBD1 (6 bases). Trimming removed 2 bases from V and 2 bases from J, with 14 bases in between. CDR3 size: 16 residues. The germline V gene has CDR1 SGHVT and CDR2 SQSDAQ. The DNA for the CDR3 is TGTGCCAGCAGCTTAATTCACCAGGGGATCACAGATACGCAGTATTTT. Residues: CASSLIHQGITDTQYF.

The chain joins TRBV11-2 to TRBJ2-1; 14 nucleotides line up with TRBD2. Losses at the gene ends were 4 bases for V and 6 bases for J; bases not matched to a gene: 5. The length of the CDR3 is 16 residues. The germline CDR1 and CDR2 sequences are SGHAT and FQNNGV. In DNA form, the CDR3 reads TGTGCCAGCAGCTCCAGGACTAGCGGGGGGCCCAATGAGCAGTTCTTC. Residues: CASSSRTSGGPNEQFF.

This clonotype was observed a few times. This chain connects TRBV6-2 or TRBV6-3 to TRBJ2-2; TRBD2 matches at 14 bases. Germline lookup yields CDR1 MNHEY and CDR2 SVGEGT. J lost 2 bases, V lost 6 bases, and 14 bases had no gene match. The CDR3 loop spans 20 amino acids. The CDR3 protein is CASRRPGLAGAPGNTGELFF. CDR3 in DNA: TGTGCCAGCAGGCGACCGGGACTAGCGGGGGCCCCAGGCAACACCGGGGAGCTGTTTTTT.

This clonotype was seen a few times. This sequence joins TRBV15 and TRBJ1-2; maybe TRBD1 (6 bases). In germline, CDR1 is LNHNV, CDR2 YYDKDF (reference sequence). The CDR3 is made up of 14 amino acids. Trimming stripped 1 base from V and 4 bases from J, with 10 bases between. CDR3 region: CATSRAGQSYGYTF. CDR3 bases: TGTGCCACCAGCAGAGCGGGACAAAGCTATGGCTACACCTTC.

This clonotype was seen a few times. V usage is TRBV7-9 and J usage is TRBJ2-3; D is unclear. CDR1 and CDR2 (germline): SEHNR, FQNEAQ (reference sequence). V shed 1 base and J shed 2 bases, with 16 bases lying between them. The CDR3 is made up of 17 amino acids. CDR3 nucleotide sequence: TGTGCCAGCAGCTTAGGGATGATATCTCGGCCCACAGATACGCAGTATTTT. Translated: CASSLGMISRPTDTQYF.

This sequence joins TRBV7-9 and TRBJ2-3; tentative D call: TRBD2 (5 bases). This CDR3 has 15 amino acids. In germline, CDR1 is SEHNR, CDR2 FQNEAQ (reference sequence). The V end lost 2 bases, the J end lost 2 bases, and 11 bases lay between the germline ends. The CDR3 here is CASSLSRGVTDTQYF. CDR3 bases: TGTGCCAGCAGCTTAAGCCGGGGAGTCACAGATACGCAGTATTTT. Combining the CDR3 with reference TRBV7-9 and TRBJ2-3 gives the whole variable domain DTGVSQNPRHKITKRGQNVTFRCDPISEHNRLYWYRQTLGQGPEFLTYFQNEAQLEKSRLLSDRFSAERPKGSFSTLEIQRTEQGDSAMYLCASSLSRGVTDTQYFGPGTRLTVL.

This clonotype was seen a few times. The chain combines TRBV5-1 with TRBJ2-7; tentatively, D is TRBD2 (5 bases). The germline V gene encodes CDR1 SGHRS and CDR2 YFSETQ. This CDR3 comprises 14 residues. V was trimmed by 2 bases and J by 3 bases, leaving 12 bases between them. CDR3 in DNA: TGCGCCAGCAGCTTTTGGGAGAAACGCTACGAGCAGTACTTC. This translates into CASSFWEKRYEQYF.

Concerning this clonotype: The junction and the germline gene differ at one end; a read error may be behind it. The rearrangement uses TRBV7-9 and TRBJ2-1; D may be TRBD1 (5 bases). The germline V gene has CDR1 SEHNR and CDR2 FQNEAQ (reference sequence). The CDR3 has 14 residues. As DNA, the CDR3 is TGTGCCAGCAGCCCCAGGGCCGGCGGTGATAAGCAGTTCTTT. Encoded protein: CASSPRAGGDKQFF.

The rearrangement uses TRBV19 and TRBJ2-4; the D is unclear. This CDR3 spans 14 amino acids. CDR1 is LNHDA and CDR2 is SQIVND in the germline V gene (reference sequence). Trimming removed 7 bases from V and 8 bases from J, with 18 bases in between. Written as DNA, the CDR3 is TGTGCCAGTAACCCTGTCCCAGCTTTGGACATTCAGTACTTC. The encoded protein is CASNPVPALDIQYF.

With regard to this clonotype: A much larger clonotype is one base distant, so this may be a read error. The chain links TRBV7-6 to TRBJ1-1; D is unresolved. This CDR3 has 12 amino acids. CDR1 is SGHVS and CDR2 is FNYEAQ in the germline V gene. The DNA for the CDR3 is TGTGCCAACAGCTCAGTTAACACTGAAGCTTTCTTT. It is translated as CANSSVNTEAFF.

The chain has TRBV4-1 and TRBJ1-5; D may be TRBD1 (6 bases). In germline, CDR1 is MGHRA, CDR2 YSYEKL. V shed 4 bases and J shed 3 bases, with 13 bases lying between them. The CDR3 length is 15 residues. Here the CDR3 DNA reads TGCGCCAGCAGCCTCGCGGAGGGGGTCAATCAGCCCCAGCATTTT. Its protein is CASSLAEGVNQPQHF.

The CDR3 DNA sequence: TGTGCCAGCAGTTACGGGAGGTGGTCTGAAGCTTTCTTT. Translation: CASSYGRWSEAFF. The V gene is TRBV6-2 or TRBV6-3, the J gene TRBJ1-1; no clear D gene. Germline-derived CDR1 and CDR2 are MNHEY and SVGEGT. The CDR3 covers 13 residues. Trimming cost V 2 bases and J 6 bases, with 10 bases left between them.

V is TRBV19 and J is TRBJ2-7; D is perhaps TRBD2 (6 bases). The germline V gene has CDR1 LNHDA and CDR2 SQIVND (reference sequence). V was pared by 1 base and J by 4 bases, with 14 bases between. The CDR3 runs 15 residues. CDR3: CASSIVEGEAYEQYF. For the CDR3, the DNA is TGTGCCAGTAGTATAGTGGAAGGGGAGGCGTACGAGCAGTACTTC.

This clonotype was counted only a few times. This chain links TRBV27 with TRBJ1-4; D is perhaps TRBD1 (5 bases). V was shortened by 4 bases and J by 0 bases, with 6 bases between the two germline ends. CDR3 size: 14 residues. CDR1 and CDR2 (germline): MNHEY, SMNVEV (reference sequence). The CDR3 protein is CASSWGTTNEKLFF. The CDR3 coding sequence is TGTGCCAGCAGTTGGGGGACAACTAATGAAAAACTGTTTTTT.

This clonotype came up a few times. The chain's CDR3 is CASIPDRGTDREQFF. The CDR3, as DNA: TGTGCCAGCATTCCGGACAGGGGGACTGACCGGGAGCAGTTCTTC. This chain joins TRBV6-1 and TRBJ2-1; 10 bases map to TRBD1. The germline CDR1 and CDR2 sequences are MNHNS and SASEGT. Germline trimming cut 7 bases from V and 10 bases from J; bases unmatched to any gene: 13. CDR3 length: 15 residues.

As concerns this clonotype: One base away lies a much larger clone, so this may be a sequencing read error. This chain uses TRBV11-2 with TRBJ2-7; 9 bases map to TRBD1. Per the germline V gene, CDR1 is SGHAT and CDR2 is FQNNGV. The CDR3 contains 17 residues. With V trimmed by 5 bases and J by 6 bases, 17 bases remained unmatched. DNA for the CDR3: TGTGCCAGCAGCATCGGACAGGGGACTTCCGGGACTCTCGAGCAGTACGTC. Its translation is CASSIGQGTSGTLEQYV.

This clonotype occurred a few times. This chain connects TRBV15 to TRBJ1-4, with 7 bases matching TRBD1. Germline V lookup: CDR1 LNHNV, CDR2 YYDKDF (reference sequence). With V trimmed by 3 bases and J by 4 bases, 5 bases remained unmatched. This CDR3 comprises 15 residues. The CDR3 DNA follows: TGTGCCACCAGCAGCGATAGGGGGCTTAATGAAAAACTGTTTTTT. Encoded protein: CATSSDRGLNEKLFF.

This clonotype has just a few counts. The chain couples TRBV6-2 or TRBV6-3 to TRBJ2-5; 7 bases agree with TRBD1. The V segment lost 6 bases and the J segment 5 bases; nucleotides outside the gene matches: 9. The CDR3 is 14 amino acids. Germline CDR1 and CDR2: MNHEY and SVGEGT. CDR3 DNA: TGTGCCAGCAGCACCGACAGGGTCGGCGAGACCCAGTACTTC. It yields the protein CASSTDRVGETQYF.

The chain uses TRBV19 and TRBJ2-6, with 9 positions matching TRBD1. Germline trimming cut 6 bases from V and 0 bases from J; bases unmatched to any gene: 6. Germline V gives CDR1 LNHDA, CDR2 SQIVND (reference sequence). The CDR3 runs to 17 residues. Here the CDR3 reads CASRRDRADSGANVLTF. In DNA form, the CDR3 reads TGTGCCAGTAGGCGGGACAGGGCGGACTCTGGGGCCAACGTCCTGACTTTC.

The rearrangement uses TRBV27 and TRBJ1-6; D is unresolved. V lost 6 bases, J lost 5 bases, and 8 bases lay in between. From germline, CDR1 is MNHEY and CDR2 SMNVEV (reference sequence). The CDR3 totals 13 residues. The DNA for the CDR3 is TGTGCCAGCAGCACTGGTAATAATTCACCCCTCCACTTT. Amino acid sequence: CASSTGNNSPLHF.

V and J are TRBV24-1 and TRBJ2-5; 8 nucleotides line up with TRBD2. CDR1 and CDR2 from the germline V gene are KGHDR and SFDVKD. The CDR3 sequence is 17 residues long. The V segment lost 7 bases and the J segment 5 bases; nucleotides outside the gene matches: 17. The CDR3 protein is CATSPTPGTREEETQYF. CDR3 DNA sequence: TGTGCCACCAGCCCCACCCCGGGGACTAGGGAGGAGGAGACCCAGTACTTC.

The chain couples TRBV2 to TRBJ2-2; TRBD1 matches 8 bases. V trimming: 0 bases; J trimming: 6 bases; junction bases outside the gene matches: 0. The CDR3 has 14 amino acids. CDR1 and CDR2 from the germline V gene are SNHLY and FYNNEI. In nucleotides, the CDR3 is TGTGCCAGCAGTGAAGCCAGGGGGCCCGGGGAGCTGTTTTTT. Its translation is CASSEARGPGELFF.